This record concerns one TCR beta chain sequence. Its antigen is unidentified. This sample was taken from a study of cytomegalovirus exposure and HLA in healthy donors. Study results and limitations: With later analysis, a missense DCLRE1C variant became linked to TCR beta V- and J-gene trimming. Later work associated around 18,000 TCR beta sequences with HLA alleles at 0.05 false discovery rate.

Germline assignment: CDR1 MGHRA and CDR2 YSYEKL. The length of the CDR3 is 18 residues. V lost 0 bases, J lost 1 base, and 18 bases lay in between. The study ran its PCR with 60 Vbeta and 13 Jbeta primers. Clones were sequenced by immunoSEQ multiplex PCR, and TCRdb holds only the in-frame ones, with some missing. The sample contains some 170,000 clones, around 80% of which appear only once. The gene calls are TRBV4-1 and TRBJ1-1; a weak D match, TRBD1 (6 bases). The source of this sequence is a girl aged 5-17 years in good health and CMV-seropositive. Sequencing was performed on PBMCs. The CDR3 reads CASSQENPRTEGNTEAFF. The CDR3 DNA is TGCGCCAGCAGCCAAGAGAACCCCCGGACAGAGGGGAACACTGAAGCTTTCTTT.